These T cell receptor beta chains were read from a single sample in a study of breast tumors, draining lymph nodes, adjacent tissues. TCRdb called the multiplex PCR reads again in MiXCR, with one record for every CDR3 protein. The table lists about 220,000 distinct CDR3 sequences, nearly 35% of them singletons. Sequencing was done on a sample of axillary lymph node tissue. These receptors were collected from a female donor with breast cancer. Some clones in this sample may be carry-over from other donors' samples. Both conserved end residues are part of each CDR3. The order of the fields is D gene, V gene, clone size, CDR3 length, J gene, CDR3 protein, CDR3 DNA. D genes are given only for firm matches. Clone size is shown for a subset of rows, as once, few, many or a class of expanded clone.

TRBD1,TRBV5-4,many,15,TRBJ1-2,CASSWNDRALGGYTF,TGTGCCAGCAGCTGGAACGACAGGGCCCTGGGAGGCTACACCTTC
NA,TRBV7-3,many,16,TRBJ1-6,CASSLTGAPGNSPLHF,TGTGCCAGCAGCTTAACGGGGGCGCCGGGTAATTCACCCCTCCACTTT
TRBD2,TRBV7-3,NA,15,TRBJ2-2,CASSRTSGGTGELFF,TGTGCCAGCAGTCGGACTAGCGGCGGCACCGGGGAGCTGTTTTTT
NA,TRBV6-6,NA,14,TRBJ1-5,CASSPETGNQPQHF,TGTGCCAGCAGTCCCGAGACAGGCAACCAGCCCCAGCATTTT
TRBD2,TRBV20-1,NA,19,TRBJ2-1,CSARDPGTSGREGGRREFF,TGTAGTGCTAGAGATCCCGGGACTAGCGGGAGAGAGGGAGGCCGGAGGGAGTTCTTC
NA,TRBV5-1,NA,13,TRBJ2-1,CASRDSSYNEQFF,TGCGCCAGCAGGGATAGCTCCTACAATGAGCAGTTCTTC
NA,TRBV2,many,12,TRBJ1-6,CASSAPSVPLHF,TGTGCCAGCAGTGCTCCATCGGTCCCCCTCCACTTT
NA,TRBV6-6,few,15,TRBJ1-4,CASSQRRHINEKLFF,TGTGCCAGCAGTCAACGCCGACACATTAATGAAAAACTGTTTTTT
TRBD1,TRBV29-1,NA,13,TRBJ1-4,CSVRGQGNEKLFF,TGCAGCGTGAGGGGACAGGGTAATGAAAAACTGTTTTTT
NA,TRBV14,NA,15,TRBJ1-2,CASSVGGGPGGGNTF,TGTGCCAGCAGCGTAGGAGGGGGGCCAGGAGGTGGAAACACCTTC
TRBD1,TRBV5-1,many,16,TRBJ2-2,CASSLGTGLPTGELFF,TGCGCCAGCAGCCTCGGGACAGGGCTTCCCACCGGGGAGCTGTTTTTT
TRBD2,TRBV7-3,NA,16,TRBJ2-5,CASRYGTSGLQETQYF,TGTGCCAGCAGATACGGGACTAGCGGTCTCCAGGAGACCCAGTACTTC
NA,TRBV14,many,15,TRBJ1-6,CASSKGQGNNSPLHF,TGTGCCAGCAGCAAAGGGCAGGGAAATAATTCACCCCTCCACTTT
NA,TRBV9,many,15,TRBJ2-2,CASSVRPRNTGELFF,TGTGCCAGCAGTGTTCGACCCAGGAACACCGGGGAGCTGTTTTTT
NA,TRBV6-1,few,10,TRBJ2-1,CASSVYEQFF,TGTGCCAGCAGTGTATATGAGCAGTTCTTC
NA,TRBV5-5,NA,17,TRBJ2-5,CASSLGSAEGHQETQYF,TGTGCCAGCAGCTTAGGTTCAGCGGAAGGCCATCAAGAGACCCAGTACTTC
NA,TRBV5-6,many,14,TRBJ1-6,CASSSGAYNSPLHF,TGTGCCAGCAGCTCCGGGGCCTATAATTCACCCCTCCACTTT
NA,TRBV2,once,15,TRBJ2-3,CASMSRGTASNTQYF,TGTGCCAGCATGTCGCGGGGGACAGCATCAAATACGCAGTATTTT
NA,TRBV24-1,many,16,TRBJ2-3,CATSDLVGGATDTQYF,TGTGCCACCAGTGATTTAGTAGGAGGGGCAACAGATACGCAGTATTTT
NA,TRBV6-5,many,11,TRBJ1-3,CASEGGNTIYF,TGTGCCAGCGAGGGGGGAAACACCATATATTTT
TRBD2,TRBV20-1,NA,19,TRBJ2-1,CSARGGWLAAGPLPNEQFF,TGCAGTGCTAGAGGAGGGTGGCTAGCGGCAGGGCCGCTCCCCAATGAGCAGTTCTTC
NA,TRBV4-1,many,15,TRBJ1-2,CASSQVEGLNYGYTF,TGCGCCAGCAGCCAAGTAGAAGGGTTAAATTATGGCTACACCTTC
NA,TRBV7-9,once,15,TRBJ2-3,CASSLVGGFTDTQYF,TGTGCCAGCAGCTTAGTAGGGGGGTTCACAGATACGCAGTATTTT
TRBD1,TRBV6-2/TRBV6-3,NA,15,TRBJ1-5,CASWDPGQSNQPQHF,TGTGCCAGCTGGGATCCGGGACAGAGTAATCAGCCCCAGCATTTT
TRBD1,TRBV24-1,many,12,TRBJ2-5,CATSDRRETQYF,TGTGCCACGTCGGACAGGAGAGAGACCCAGTACTTC
NA,TRBV7-9,NA,16,TRBJ1-4,CASSFAFPDRLEKLFF,TGTGCCAGCAGCTTCGCGTTCCCGGACAGACTTGAAAAACTGTTTTTT
TRBD1,TRBV25-1,NA,13,TRBJ1-6,CASMGQRNSPLHF,TGTGCCAGCATGGGACAGCGTAATTCACCCCTCCACTTT
NA,TRBV19,NA,8,TRBJ2-6,CASSMLTF,TGTGCCAGTAGTATGCTGACTTTC
TRBD1,TRBV20-1,many,15,TRBJ1-2,CSAFYSTGTNYGYTF,TGCAGTGCCTTCTATTCGACAGGGACTAACTATGGCTACACCTTC
TRBD2,TRBV15,NA,17,TRBJ2-3,CATKVLGGRIGTDTQYF,TGTGCCACCAAAGTTCTAGGCGGGAGGATAGGCACAGATACGCAGTATTTT
NA,TRBV5-5,NA,12,TRBJ2-3,CASGSNTDTQYF,TGTGCCAGCGGCTCGAACACAGATACGCAGTATTTT
NA,TRBV14,many,12,TRBJ1-3,CASSYLGNTIYF,TGTGCCAGCAGCTACCTTGGAAACACCATATATTTT
NA,TRBV5-1,many,15,TRBJ1-2,CASRLEAQGGYGYTF,TGCGCCAGCAGGTTGGAGGCTCAGGGAGGGTATGGCTACACCTTC
NA,TRBV12-3/TRBV12-4,many,14,TRBJ1-2,CASRYTDTAYGYTF,TGTGCCAGCAGATATACTGACACCGCCTATGGCTACACCTTC
NA,TRBV24-1,many,13,TRBJ2-1,CATQDRQLNEQFF,TGTGCCACCCAAGACCGACAGCTCAATGAGCAGTTCTTC
NA,TRBV6-6,many,15,TRBJ1-5,CASIRQVNSNQPQHF,TGTGCCAGCATCCGACAAGTTAATAGCAATCAGCCCCAGCATTTT
TRBD2,TRBV2,many,14,TRBJ2-7,CASPTGGTTYEQYF,TGTGCCAGCCCTACGGGGGGAACTACCTACGAGCAGTACTTC
NA,TRBV2,many,13,TRBJ1-2,CASSERDKYGYTF,TGTGCCAGCAGTGAACGGGACAAATATGGCTACACCTTC
NA,TRBV15,many,14,TRBJ1-2,CATSQRRDTYGYTF,TGTGCCACCAGTCAGAGGCGGGACACCTATGGCTACACCTTC
NA,TRBV18,few,14,TRBJ1-4,CASSPPGAGEKLFF,TGTGCCAGCTCACCACCGGGGGCCGGTGAAAAACTGTTTTTT
NA,TRBV20-1,NA,14,TRBJ1-6,CSAREGPINSSLHF,TGCAGCGCTAGAGAAGGCCCGATTAATTCATCCCTCCACTTT
NA,TRBV30,many,11,TRBJ1-2,CAWSSSGGYTF,TGTGCCTGGAGTTCGTCGGGTGGCTACACCTTC
NA,TRBV20-1,once,15,TRBJ2-3,CSVRGARFGTDTQYF,TGCAGCGTCCGTGGGGCGCGTTTCGGCACAGATACGCAGTATTTT
NA,TRBV20-1,NA,16,TRBJ1-6,CSAREGAGMRNSPLHF,TGCAGTGCTAGAGAGGGGGCCGGGATGAGGAATTCACCCCTCCACTTT
NA,TRBV7-2,NA,14,TRBJ2-3,CASSLSRGTDTQYF,TGTGCCAGCAGCTTATCCCGGGGCACAGATACGCAGTATTTT
NA,TRBV10-2,few,12,TRBJ1-5,CASSEGTGHQHF,TGCGCCAGCAGTGAGGGAACAGGCCACCAGCATTTT
NA,TRBV19,many,14,TRBJ2-2,CASSSGRAGGELFF,TGTGCCAGTAGTTCGGGCAGGGCGGGCGGGGAGCTGTTTTTT
NA,TRBV6-2/TRBV6-3,NA,13,TRBJ1-2,CASSHQENYGYTF,TGTGCCAGCAGTCACCAGGAGAACTATGGCTACACCTTC
TRBD1,TRBV6-5,NA,14,TRBJ1-1,CASSGTGQGAEAFF,TGTGCCAGCAGTGGGACGGGACAGGGGGCTGAAGCTTTCTTT
NA,TRBV5-6,NA,14,TRBJ2-3,CASSLGYSTDRQYF,TGTGCCAGCAGCTTGGGGTACAGCACAGATAGGCAGTATTTT
NA,TRBV9,many,14,TRBJ2-7,CASSVAVNAYEQYF,TGTGCCAGCAGCGTAGCGGTGAACGCCTACGAGCAGTACTTC
TRBD1,TRBV6-1,NA,14,TRBJ1-2,CASSHRDRVYGYTF,TGTGCCAGCAGTCACCGGGACAGGGTCTACGGCTACACCTTC
TRBD1,TRBV20-1,NA,15,TRBJ2-5,CSAPYLTGNQETQYF,TGCAGTGCTCCGTACCTGACAGGGAACCAAGAGACCCAGTACTTC